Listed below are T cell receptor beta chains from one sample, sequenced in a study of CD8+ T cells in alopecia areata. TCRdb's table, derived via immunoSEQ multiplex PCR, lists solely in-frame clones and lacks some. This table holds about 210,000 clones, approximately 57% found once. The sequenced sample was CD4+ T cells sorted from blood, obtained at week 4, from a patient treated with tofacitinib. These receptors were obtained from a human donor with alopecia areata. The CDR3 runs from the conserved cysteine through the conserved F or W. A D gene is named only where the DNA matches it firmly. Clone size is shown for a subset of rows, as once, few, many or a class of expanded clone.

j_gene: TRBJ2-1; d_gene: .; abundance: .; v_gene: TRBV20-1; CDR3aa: CSARALNEQFF; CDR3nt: TGCAGTGCTAGAGCCTTAAATGAGCAGTTCTTC
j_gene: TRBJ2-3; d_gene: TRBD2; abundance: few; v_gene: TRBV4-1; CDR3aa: CASSQVGLAGTDTQYF; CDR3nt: TGCGCCAGCAGCCAAGTGGGACTAGCGGGCACAGATACGCAGTATTTT
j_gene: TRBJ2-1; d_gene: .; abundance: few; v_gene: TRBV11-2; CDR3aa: CASTGGLEQFF; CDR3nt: TGTGCCAGTACCGGGGGACTTGAGCAGTTCTTC
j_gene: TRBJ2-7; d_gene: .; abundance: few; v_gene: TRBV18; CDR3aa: CASSPRDGAYEQYF; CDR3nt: TGTGCCAGCTCCCCTCGGGACGGTGCCTACGAGCAGTACTTC
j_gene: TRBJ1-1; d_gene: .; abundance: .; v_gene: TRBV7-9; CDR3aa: CASSPSGRTEAFF; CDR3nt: TGTGCCAGCAGCCCATCAGGGAGAACTGAAGCTTTCTTT
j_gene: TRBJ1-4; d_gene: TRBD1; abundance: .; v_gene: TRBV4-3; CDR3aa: CASSRRDSEKLFF; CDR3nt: TGCGCCAGCAGCCGGAGGGACAGTGAAAAACTGTTTTTT
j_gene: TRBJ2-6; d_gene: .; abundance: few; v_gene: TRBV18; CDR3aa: CASSPGLSGANVLTF; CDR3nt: TGTGCCAGCTCACCTGGCCTCTCTGGGGCCAACGTCCTGACTTTC
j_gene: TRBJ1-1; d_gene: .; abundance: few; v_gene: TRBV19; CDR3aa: CASSIDTGFAEAFF; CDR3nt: TGTGCCAGTAGTATAGACACAGGGTTCGCTGAAGCTTTCTTT
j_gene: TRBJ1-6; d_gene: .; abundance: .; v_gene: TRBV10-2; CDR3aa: CASSESAGFGNSPLHF; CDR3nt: TGCGCCAGCAGTGAGTCAGCTGGGTTCGGTAATTCACCCCTCCACTTT
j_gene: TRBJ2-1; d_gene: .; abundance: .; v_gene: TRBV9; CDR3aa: CASSVDRVRNEQFF; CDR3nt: TGTGCCAGCAGCGTAGACAGGGTTAGGAATGAGCAGTTCTTC
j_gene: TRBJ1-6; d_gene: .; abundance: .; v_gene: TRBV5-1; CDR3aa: CASSDSTRNSPLHF; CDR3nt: TGCGCCAGCAGTGACAGTACCCGGAATTCACCCCTCCACTTT
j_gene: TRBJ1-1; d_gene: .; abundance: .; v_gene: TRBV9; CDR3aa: CASSVGVGMNTEAFF; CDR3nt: TGTGCCAGCAGCGTAGGGGTGGGAATGAACACTGAAGCTTTCTTT
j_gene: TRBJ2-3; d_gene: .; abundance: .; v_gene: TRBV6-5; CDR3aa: CASSYLSWTSTDTQYF; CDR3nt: TGTGCCAGCAGTTACCTTAGCTGGACTAGCACAGATACGCAGTATTTT
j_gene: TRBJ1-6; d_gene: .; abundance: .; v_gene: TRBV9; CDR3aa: CASSVSPGRSSPLHF; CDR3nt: TGTGCCAGCAGCGTTAGCCCCGGTCGAAGTTCACCCCTCCACTTT
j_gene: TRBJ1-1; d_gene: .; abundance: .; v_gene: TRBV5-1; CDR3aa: CASSLGKVNTEAFF; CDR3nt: TGCGCCAGCAGCTTGGGGAAGGTGAACACTGAAGCTTTCTTT
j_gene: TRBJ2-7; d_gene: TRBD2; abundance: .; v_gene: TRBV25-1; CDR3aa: CASSAMTARTSGYEQYF; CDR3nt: TGTGCCAGCAGTGCGATGACCGCGAGGACTAGCGGCTACGAGCAGTACTTC
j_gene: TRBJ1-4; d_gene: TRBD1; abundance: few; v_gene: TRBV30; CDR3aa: CAWQGAVSTNEKLFF; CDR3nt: TGTGCCTGGCAGGGGGCCGTTTCGACTAATGAAAAACTGTTTTTT
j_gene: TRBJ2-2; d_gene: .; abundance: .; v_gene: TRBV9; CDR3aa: CASSVASNTGELFF; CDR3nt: TGTGCCAGCAGCGTAGCTAGCAACACCGGGGAGCTGTTTTTT
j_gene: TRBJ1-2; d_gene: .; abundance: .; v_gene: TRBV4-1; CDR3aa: CASSQGSDRNYGYTF; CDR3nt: TGCGCCAGCAGCCAAGGGTCCGACAGGAACTATGGCTACACCTTC
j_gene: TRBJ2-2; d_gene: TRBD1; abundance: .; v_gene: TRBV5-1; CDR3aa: CASSLDRANTGELFF; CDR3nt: TGCGCCAGCAGCTTAGACAGGGCAAACACCGGGGAGCTGTTTTTT
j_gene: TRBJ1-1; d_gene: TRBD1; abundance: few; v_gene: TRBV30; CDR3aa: CAWSGDRQNTEAFF; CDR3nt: TGTGCCTGGAGCGGGGACAGGCAAAACACTGAAGCTTTCTTT
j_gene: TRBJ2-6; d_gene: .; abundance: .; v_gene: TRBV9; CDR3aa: CASSVVGSLGSGANVLTF; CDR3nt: TGTGCCAGCAGCGTAGTTGGGAGTCTGGGGTCTGGGGCCAACGTCCTGACTTTC
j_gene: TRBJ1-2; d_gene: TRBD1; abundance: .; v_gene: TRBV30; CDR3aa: CAWARTGESYTF; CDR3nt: TGTGCCTGGGCTAGGACAGGGGAAAGCTACACCTTC
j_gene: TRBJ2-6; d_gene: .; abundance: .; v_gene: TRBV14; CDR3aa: CASSHYAGTGANVLTF; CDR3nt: TGTGCCAGCAGCCATTATGCAGGGACTGGGGCCAACGTCCTGACTTTC
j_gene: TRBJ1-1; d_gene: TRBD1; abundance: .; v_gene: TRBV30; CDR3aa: CACQTGRNTEAFF; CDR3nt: TGTGCCTGCCAGACAGGGAGGAACACTGAAGCTTTCTTT
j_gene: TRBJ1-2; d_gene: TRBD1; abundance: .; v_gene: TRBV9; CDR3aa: CASSVGDRAYGYTF; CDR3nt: TGTGCCAGCAGCGTAGGTGACAGGGCGTATGGCTACACCTTC
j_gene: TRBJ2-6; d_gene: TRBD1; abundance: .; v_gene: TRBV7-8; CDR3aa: CASSRTLGTGSSGANVLTF; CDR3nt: TGTGCCAGCAGCCGAACCCTAGGGACAGGCTCCTCTGGGGCCAACGTCCTGACTTTC
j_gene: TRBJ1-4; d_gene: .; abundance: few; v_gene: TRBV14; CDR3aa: CASSRLAEKLFF; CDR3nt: TGTGCCAGCAGCCGCTTGGCTGAAAAACTGTTTTTT
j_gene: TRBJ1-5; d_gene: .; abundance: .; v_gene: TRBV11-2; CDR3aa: CASSLGREFGQPQHF; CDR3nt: TGTGCCAGCAGCTTAGGCAGGGAGTTTGGTCAGCCCCAGCATTTT
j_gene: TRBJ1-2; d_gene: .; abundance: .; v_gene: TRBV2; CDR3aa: CASSEQGGGGYTF; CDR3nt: TGTGCCAGCAGTGAACAGGGAGGAGGGGGCTACACCTTC
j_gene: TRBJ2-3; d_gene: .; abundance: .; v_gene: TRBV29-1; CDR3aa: CSGRLVMTDTQYF; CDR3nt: TGCAGCGGTAGACTAGTCATGACAGATACGCAGTATTTT
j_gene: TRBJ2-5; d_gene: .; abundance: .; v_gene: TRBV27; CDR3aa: CASSLSWGVGETQYF; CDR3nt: TGTGCCAGCAGTTTATCGTGGGGGGTAGGAGAGACCCAGTACTTC
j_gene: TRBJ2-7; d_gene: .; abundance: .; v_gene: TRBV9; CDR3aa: CASSVNPASSYEQYF; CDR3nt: TGTGCCAGCAGCGTAAATCCTGCAAGCTCCTACGAGCAGTACTTC
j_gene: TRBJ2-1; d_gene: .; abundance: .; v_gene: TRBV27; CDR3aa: CASSLWYSYNEQFF; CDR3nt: TGTGCCAGCAGTTTATGGTACTCCTACAATGAGCAGTTCTTC
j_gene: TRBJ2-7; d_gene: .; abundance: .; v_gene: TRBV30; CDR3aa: CAWRWPGPGEQYF; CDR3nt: TGTGCCTGGAGGTGGCCAGGACCCGGGGAGCAGTACTTC
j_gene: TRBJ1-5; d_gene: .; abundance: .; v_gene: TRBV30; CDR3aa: CAWSVGQGLDQPQHF; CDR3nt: TGTGCCTGGAGTGTGGGGCAGGGGCTCGATCAGCCCCAGCATTTT
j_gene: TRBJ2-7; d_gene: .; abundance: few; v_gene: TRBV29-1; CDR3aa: CSALAGYEQYF; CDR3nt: TGCAGCGCCTTGGCTGGCTACGAGCAGTACTTC
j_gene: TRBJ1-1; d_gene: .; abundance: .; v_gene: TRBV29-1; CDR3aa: CSVDVIYTEAFF; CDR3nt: TGCAGCGTTGATGTCATATACACTGAAGCTTTCTTT
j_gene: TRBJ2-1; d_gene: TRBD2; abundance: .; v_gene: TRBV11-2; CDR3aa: CASSSATGTRGNYEQFF; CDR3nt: TGTGCCAGCAGCTCAGCAACCGGGACTAGGGGCAACTATGAGCAGTTCTTC
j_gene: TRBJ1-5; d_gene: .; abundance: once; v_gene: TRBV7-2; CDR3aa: CASSALLAGQPQHF; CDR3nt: TGTGCCAGCAGCGCCCTCCTGGCGGGGCAGCCCCAGCATTTT
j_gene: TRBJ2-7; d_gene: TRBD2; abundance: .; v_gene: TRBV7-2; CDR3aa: CASSLTGPSGGDEQYF; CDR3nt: TGTGCCAGCAGCTTGACCGGCCCCAGCGGGGGAGACGAGCAGTACTTC
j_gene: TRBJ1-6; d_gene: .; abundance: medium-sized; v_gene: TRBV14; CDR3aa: CASSQAVGDSPLHF; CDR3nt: TGTGCCAGCAGCCAAGCTGTTGGGGATTCACCCCTCCACTTT